This TCR beta chain was recovered during a study of PD-1 blockade in classical Hodgkin lymphoma. Study-wide background: With a 2-week interval, patients received intravenous nivolumab at 3 mg/kg. Findings and caveats of the study: Nivolumab initiated under 1 year post-ASCT led to patient exclusion. Complete responders' baseline diversity resembled that of newly diagnosed patients. CD4+ TCR diversity climbed significantly by C4D1, unlike CD8+ TCR diversity.

The repertoire was sequenced with immunoSEQ multiplex PCR; TCRdb's copy has only in-frame clones and lacks some. The table shows 150,000 or so clones, with approximately 72% occurring only once. On this clone itself: What it binds is unknown.

Each patient relapsed following autologous stem cell transplantation, and prior brentuximab vedotin exposure differed. Germline V CDR1 and CDR2: SGDLS, YYNGEE. The CDR3 contains 17 residues. The chain uses TRBV9 and TRBJ2-7, with D unclear. The specimen comprised peripheral blood mononuclear cells (PBMCs), sampled before the second cycle of nivolumab. This sequence was found in a human donor with classical Hodgkin lymphoma. The CDR3 region has the DNA TGTTACGCCGTAGATGATCGGGTACAAAACCTTGGCTACGAGCAGTACTTC. Protein sequence: CYAVDDRVQNLGYEQYF.